One sample yielded the 21 T cell receptor beta chains listed below, sequenced in a study of CD8+CD57+ T cells in acquired aplastic anemia. The authors sequenced patients whose flow cytometry had shown CD8+CD57+ cell expansion. Investigators profiled TCR beta VDJ and CDR3 from genomic DNA template. TCRdb used MiXCR to reprocess the reads, holding one entry per CDR3 protein. The data show 89,000 or so distinct CDR3 sequences, with about 67% seen just once and less than 75% held by the top ten. Specimen: sorted CD4+, CD8+, or CD8+CD57+ T cells (not recorded which) from PBMCs. The receptors shown here come from a human donor with aplastic anemia.

The CDR3 nucleotides are TGCGCCAGCAGCTTGGAAGTGGGTAGGGAGACCCAGTACTTC. It specifies CASSLEVGRETQYF. The J gene is TRBJ2-5, the V gene TRBV5-1; D is unclear. Germline V gene lookup returns CDR1 SGHRS and CDR2 YFSETQ. The CDR3 runs 14 residues. The V and J ends lost 0 bases and 5 bases respectively, with 11 bases between them.

The chain carries TRBV7-2 and TRBJ1-6; the D is unclear. Germline-derived CDR1 and CDR2 are SGHTA and FQGNSA. This CDR3 comprises 11 residues. The V gene lost 5 bases and the J gene lost 8 bases, with 4 bases spanning the gap. CDR3 amino acids: CASSRDSPLHF. The CDR3 nucleotides are TGTGCCAGCAGCCGAGATTCACCCCTCCACTTT.

The V call is TRBV10-2, the J call TRBJ1-2, with TRBD1 as a possible D gene (6 bases). From germline, CDR1 is WSHSY and CDR2 SAAADI. This CDR3 has 15 residues. V was shortened by 0 bases and J by 5 bases, with 13 bases between the two germline ends. The CDR3 sequence: CASSESDRPMYGYTF. DNA for the CDR3: TGCGCCAGCAGTGAGTCGGACAGACCAATGTATGGCTACACCTTC.

The V gene is TRBV20-1, the J gene TRBJ2-7; no firm D call. Trimming took off 1 base at V and 2 bases at J, with 12 bases between the two ends. This CDR3 has 14 residues. Germline assignment: CDR1 DFQATT and CDR2 SNEGSKA (reference sequence). CDR3 sequence (DNA): TGCAGTGCTAGAGTGGGCGGCGCGGCCTACGAGCAGTACTTC. The encoded protein is CSARVGGAAYEQYF.

This chain uses TRBV15 with TRBJ1-6, with D unclear. CDR3 length: 14 residues. V shed 0 bases and J shed 7 bases, with 7 bases lying between them. Germline CDR1 reads LNHNV; CDR2 reads YYDKDF (reference sequence). Here the CDR3 reads CATSRDPSNSPLHF. The CDR3 region has the DNA TGTGCCACCAGCAGAGATCCTAGCAATTCACCCCTCCACTTT.

V usage is TRBV20-1 and J usage is TRBJ2-2; no reliable D call. V was pared by 5 bases and J by 8 bases, with 15 bases between. Per the germline V gene, CDR1 is DFQATT and CDR2 is SNEGSKA (reference sequence). There are 13 residues in the CDR3. The CDR3, as DNA: TGCAGTGCTTACGACCCACGTAGAGGGGAGCTGTTTTTT. This sequence encodes CSAYDPRRGELFF.

J is TRBJ1-5 and V is TRBV7-8; TRBD1 matches 10 bases. Trimming removed 0 bases from V and 6 bases from J; junction bases left unmatched: 5. The germline V gene encodes CDR1 SGHVS and CDR2 FQNEAQ. The CDR3 is 16 residues long. The CDR3 protein is CASSLATGGAGQPQHF. The CDR3 DNA reads as TGTGCCAGCAGCTTAGCGACAGGGGGCGCGGGTCAGCCCCAGCATTTT.

This chain links TRBV25-1 with TRBJ2-7; no reliable D call. In germline, CDR1 is MGHDK, CDR2 SYGVNS. This CDR3 is built from 13 residues. Trimming cost V 1 base and J 4 bases, with 8 bases left between them. CDR3 nucleotide sequence: TGTGCCAGCAGTGAATTAACCGGATACGAGCAGTACTTC. It yields the protein CASSELTGYEQYF.

This chain uses TRBV2 with TRBJ2-7; tentatively, D is TRBD1 (6 bases). Deletions cut 9 bases from V and 5 bases from J, with 14 bases between. CDR3 length: 12 amino acids. Germline CDR1 reads SNHLY; CDR2 reads FYNNEI. The CDR3 sequence: CARRQVDHEQYF. The CDR3 DNA reads as TGTGCCAGGAGACAGGTGGACCACGAGCAGTACTTC.

The CDR3 loop reads CATSDFTGYTF. CDR3 coding DNA: TGTGCCACCAGTGATTTCACGGGCTACACCTTC. The V call is TRBV24-1, the J call TRBJ1-2; the D is unclear. The CDR3 length is 11 residues. Germline-derived CDR1 and CDR2 are KGHDR and SFDVKD. Trimming cost V 1 base and J 8 bases, with 4 bases left between them.

There are a few counts of this clonotype. V is TRBV7-8 and J is TRBJ2-7; 8 bases agree with TRBD2. V trimming: 5 bases; J trimming: 0 bases; junction bases outside the gene matches: 0. The CDR3 consists of 13 residues. CDR1 and CDR2 (germline): SGHVS, FQNEAQ. Written as DNA, the CDR3 is TGTGCCAGCAGCCGGGGGGGCTCCTACGAGCAGTACTTC. It translates to CASSRGGSYEQYF.

In its sample, this clonotype was seen a few times. The genes are TRBV20-1 and TRBJ2-5, with a possible D match to TRBD2 (6 bases). This CDR3 is 16 amino acids long. CDR1 and CDR2 from the germline V gene are DFQATT and SNEGSKA (reference sequence). The ends were cut back, 0 bases at V and 0 bases at J, with 14 bases in the middle. This chain's CDR3 is CSARDQALAHQETQYF. The CDR3 region has the DNA TGCAGTGCTAGAGATCAAGCGCTAGCGCACCAAGAGACCCAGTACTTC.

This clonotype has just a few counts. V is TRBV2 and J is TRBJ1-2; possibly TRBD1 for D (5 bases). The ends were cut back, 3 bases at V and 2 bases at J, with 7 bases in the middle. Germline CDR1 and CDR2: SNHLY and FYNNEI. The CDR3 is 13 amino acids. The CDR3 DNA follows: TGTGCCAGCAGTGACTCAGGGAACTATGGCTACACCTTC. Its protein product is CASSDSGNYGYTF.

This chain connects TRBV10-2 to TRBJ2-7; 8 positions match TRBD1. Losses at the gene ends were 7 bases for V and 2 bases for J; bases not matched to a gene: 1. The germline CDR1 and CDR2 sequences are WSHSY and SAAADI. CDR3 length equals 12 residues. The CDR3 here is CASKDRAYEQYF. CDR3 nucleotide sequence: TGCGCCAGCAAGGACAGGGCCTACGAGCAGTACTTC.

V usage is TRBV10-3 and J usage is TRBJ1-2; 9 bases line up with TRBD1. CDR1 and CDR2 from the germline V gene are ENHRY and SYGVKD. Germline trimming cut 6 bases from V and 6 bases from J; bases unmatched to any gene: 5. CDR3 size: 13 residues. CDR3 region: CAISRTGEDGYTF. The CDR3 coding sequence is TGTGCCATCAGCCGGACAGGGGAGGATGGCTACACCTTC.

The V gene is TRBV20-1, the J gene TRBJ1-2; TRBD1 is a possible D gene (5 bases). There are 14 residues in the CDR3. The germline V gene has CDR1 DFQATT and CDR2 SNEGSKA (reference sequence). The V gene lost 0 bases and the J gene lost 4 bases, with 12 bases spanning the gap. CDR3 sequence (DNA): TGCAGTGCTAGAGATTATAAGGGGACCTATGGCTACACCTTC. As protein: CSARDYKGTYGYTF.

The V call is TRBV20-1, the J call TRBJ2-7; 12 nucleotides agree with TRBD1. The length of the CDR3 is 19 residues. V lost 6 bases, J lost 0 bases, and 18 bases stayed unmatched. From germline, CDR1 is DFQATT and CDR2 SNEGSKA (reference sequence). The CDR3 DNA follows: TGCAGTGCAGACTATATCGGGACAGGGGGCAGCTCGAGCTCCTACGAGCAGTACTTC. It is translated as CSADYIGTGGSSSSYEQYF.

This chain joins TRBV29-1 and TRBJ2-7, with TRBD1 identical over 10 bases. The germline V gene encodes CDR1 SQVTM and CDR2 ANQGSEA. The CDR3 runs to 14 residues. V dropped 4 bases and J dropped 2; count of bases not matched to a gene: 5. CDR3 sequence reads: CSVVKGQGPYEQYF. The CDR3 bases are TGCAGCGTTGTAAAGGGACAGGGGCCCTACGAGCAGTACTTC.

A few counts support this clonotype. The V call is TRBV29-1, the J call TRBJ2-7; D ambiguous. The V gene lost 4 bases and the J gene lost 0 bases, with 7 bases spanning the gap. The CDR3 runs 12 residues. Looked up from germline, CDR1 is SQVTM and CDR2 is ANQGSEA. The CDR3 sequence: CSVGVTSYEQYF. CDR3 DNA sequence: TGCAGCGTTGGCGTCACCTCCTACGAGCAGTACTTC.

This clonotype has more than one count but fewer than ten. The chain couples TRBV9 to TRBJ2-3; unclear D gene. V was trimmed by 0 bases and J by 5 bases, leaving 4 bases between them. This CDR3 has 12 amino acids. The germline CDR1 and CDR2 sequences are SGDLS and YYNGEE. The CDR3, as DNA: TGTGCCAGCAGCGTAGTTGGAGATACGCAGTATTTT. Translated, it gives CASSVVGDTQYF.

This clonotype was detected a few times. This chain joins TRBV20-1 and TRBJ2-7; 8 bases fit TRBD1. CDR3 length: 13 residues. Looked up from germline, CDR1 is DFQATT and CDR2 is SNEGSKA (reference sequence). V lost 3 bases and J lost 4; bases outside the gene matches: 5. The CDR3 here is CSAREDRAYEQYF. The CDR3 DNA reads TGCAGTGCTAGGGAGGACAGGGCTTACGAGCAGTACTTC.